Presented here are 8 T cell receptor beta chains from one specimen sequenced in a study of T-cell reconstitution after alpha-beta-depleted transplantation in children. Molecular barcoding with unique molecular identifiers was used for the TCRbeta library. One entry per CDR3 protein results from TCRdb running MiXCR on the PCR reads. The data hold about 580,000 distinct CDR3 sequences, with 23% observed a single time. Material: PBMCs, mostly from graft donor cells, obtained 360 days after TCRalphabeta/CD19-depleted stem cell transplant. Source of these receptors: a boy younger than two who had a stem cell transplant for acute myeloid leukemia, so the T cells may come from the graft donor.

The genes are TRBV5-6 and TRBJ2-6, with D unresolved. Germline V gene data show CDR1 as SGHDT and CDR2 as YYEEEE. CDR3 size: 14 residues. Trimming cost V 4 bases and J 4 bases, with 9 bases left between them. The CDR3 DNA reads TGTGCCAGCAGCATAAGGGCCGGGGCCAACGTCCTGACTTTC. Protein sequence: CASSIRAGANVLTF.

This clonotype came up many times. The chain recombines TRBV2 with TRBJ2-2, with D tentatively TRBD2 (6 bases). The V gene lost 7 bases and the J gene lost 9 bases, with 18 bases spanning the gap. Germline V gene sequence: CDR1 SNHLY, CDR2 FYNNEI. CDR3 length: 14 amino acids. CDR3 region: CASTAELAGWELFF. Written as DNA, the CDR3 is TGTGCCAGCACCGCGGAACTAGCCGGATGGGAGCTGTTTTTT.

This clonotype was detected only a few times. A much larger clone differs from this one at a single base, so this may be a read error. J is TRBJ2-7 and V is TRBV20-1; the D is unclear. V lost 4 bases, J lost 4 bases, and 14 bases lay in between. Germline CDR1 DFQATT, CDR2 SNEGSKA (reference sequence). The CDR3 contains 13 residues. The CDR3 is CSAIAAPGYEQYF. Written as DNA, the CDR3 is TGCAGTGCTATAGCCGCTCCCGGATACGAGCAGTACTTC.

The J gene is TRBJ2-3, the V gene TRBV7-6; no clear D. The V gene's germline CDR1 is SGHVS and CDR2 FNYEAQ. This CDR3 is built from 15 residues. The V end was cut by 5 bases, the J end by 2 bases, with 14 bases between. CDR3 amino acids: CASSLAGSNTDTQYF. The CDR3 DNA sequence: TGTGCCAGCAGCCTTGCTGGATCTAACACAGATACGCAGTATTTT.

The chain couples TRBV29-1 to TRBJ1-3; D uncertain. This CDR3 has 11 amino acids. Germline lookup yields CDR1 SQVTM and CDR2 ANQGSEA. V shed 5 bases and J shed 0 bases, with 2 bases lying between them. For the CDR3, the DNA is TGCAGCGTTTCCTCTGGAAACACCATATATTTT. It specifies CSVSSGNTIYF.

This clonotype was seen repeatedly, ten times or more. DNA of the CDR3: TGTGCCACCAGTATAACGGGGGAGACAGATACGCAGTATTTT. Its translation: CATSITGETDTQYF. The genes are TRBV24-1 and TRBJ2-3, with D possibly being TRBD2 (6 bases). CDR3 length: 14 residues. CDR1 is KGHDR, CDR2 SFDVKD, per germline. V was clipped by 6 bases and J by 3 bases, with 12 bases between them.

This clonotype has only a few counts. The gene calls are TRBV29-1 and TRBJ2-4; D tentatively reads TRBD1 or TRBD2 (6 bases each). V lost 4 bases and J 9 bases, leaving 16 bases between the germline ends. The CDR3 is made up of 13 amino acids. Looked up from germline, CDR1 is SQVTM and CDR2 is ANQGSEA. As DNA, the CDR3 is TGCAGCGTTGGGGGGGCAGGGTCGGGCATTCAGTACTTC. Its translation: CSVGGAGSGIQYF.

Ten or more counts support this clonotype. J is TRBJ2-2 and V is TRBV20-1; TRBD1 aligns across 7 bases. The CDR3 covers 17 residues. Germline V gene data show CDR1 as DFQATT and CDR2 as SNEGSKA (reference sequence). V gave up 3 bases and J gave up 0 bases; unmatched junction bases: 10. CDR3 sequence reads: CSARADRASANTGELFF. The CDR3 coding sequence is TGCAGTGCTAGGGCCGACAGGGCTTCGGCGAACACCGGGGAGCTGTTTTTT.